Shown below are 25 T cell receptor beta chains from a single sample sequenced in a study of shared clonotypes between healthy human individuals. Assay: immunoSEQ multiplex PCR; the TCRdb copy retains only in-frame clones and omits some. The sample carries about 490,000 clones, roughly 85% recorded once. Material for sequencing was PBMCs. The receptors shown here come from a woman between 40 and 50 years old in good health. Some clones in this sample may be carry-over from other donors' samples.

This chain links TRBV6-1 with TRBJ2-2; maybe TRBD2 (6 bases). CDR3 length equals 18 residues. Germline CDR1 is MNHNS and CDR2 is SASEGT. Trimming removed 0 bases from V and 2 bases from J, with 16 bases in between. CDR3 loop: CASSEAVLGRPNTGELFF. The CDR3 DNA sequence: TGTGCCAGCAGTGAAGCGGTACTAGGGAGGCCCAACACCGGGGAGCTGTTTTTT.

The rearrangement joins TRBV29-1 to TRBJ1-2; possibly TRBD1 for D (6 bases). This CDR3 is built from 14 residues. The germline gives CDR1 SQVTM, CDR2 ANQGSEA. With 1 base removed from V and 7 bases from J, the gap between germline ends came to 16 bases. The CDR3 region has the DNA TGCAGCGTTGAAGTGAAACAGGGAATCGGTGGCTACACCTTC. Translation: CSVEVKQGIGGYTF.

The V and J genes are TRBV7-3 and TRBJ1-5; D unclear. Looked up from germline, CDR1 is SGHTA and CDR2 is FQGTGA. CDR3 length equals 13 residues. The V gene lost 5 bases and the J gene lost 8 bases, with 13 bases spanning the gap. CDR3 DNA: TGTGCCAGCAGCCTAATACCCCAGGAGCCCCAGCATTTT. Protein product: CASSLIPQEPQHF.

CDR3 protein: CASSARLQETQYF. CDR3 DNA sequence: TGTGCCAGTAGCGCTCGACTCCAAGAGACCCAGTACTTC. The gene calls are TRBV19 and TRBJ2-5, with unresolved D. V shed 6 bases and J shed 1 base, with 9 bases lying between them. Germline CDR1 is LNHDA and CDR2 is SQIVND (reference sequence). This CDR3 is built from 13 residues. Drawing the rest from reference TRBV19 and TRBJ2-5, the complete variable domain is DGGITQSPKYLFRKEGQNVTLSCEQNLNHDAMYWYRQDPGQGLRLIYYSQIVNDFQKGDIAEGYSVSREKKESFPLTVTSAQKNPTAFYLCASSARLQETQYFGPGTRLLVL.

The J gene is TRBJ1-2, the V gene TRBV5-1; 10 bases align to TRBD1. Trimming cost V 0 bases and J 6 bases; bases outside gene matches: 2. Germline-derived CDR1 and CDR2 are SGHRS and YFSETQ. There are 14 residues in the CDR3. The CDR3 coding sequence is TGCGCCAGCAGCTTGGGAGGGACAGGGGATGGCTACACCTTC. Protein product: CASSLGGTGDGYTF.

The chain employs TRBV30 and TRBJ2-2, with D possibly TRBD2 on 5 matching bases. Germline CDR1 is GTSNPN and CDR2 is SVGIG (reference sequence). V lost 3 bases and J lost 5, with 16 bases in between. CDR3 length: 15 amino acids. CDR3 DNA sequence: TGTGCCTGGAGGCTAACGGGGTTTGGGACCGGGGAGCTGTTTTTT. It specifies CAWRLTGFGTGELFF.

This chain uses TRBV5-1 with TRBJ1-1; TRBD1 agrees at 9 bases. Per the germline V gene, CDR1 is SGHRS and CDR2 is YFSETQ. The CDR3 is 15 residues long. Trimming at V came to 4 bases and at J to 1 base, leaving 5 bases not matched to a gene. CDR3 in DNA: TGCGCCAGCAGCATCACGGGACAGGGGAACACTGAAGCTTTCTTT. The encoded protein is CASSITGQGNTEAFF.

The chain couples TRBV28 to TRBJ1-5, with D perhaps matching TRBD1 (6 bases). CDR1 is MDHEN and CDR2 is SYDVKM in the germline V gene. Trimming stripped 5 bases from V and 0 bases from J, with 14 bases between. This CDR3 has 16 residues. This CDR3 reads CASSPRTANSNQPQHF. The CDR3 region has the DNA TGTGCCAGCAGTCCTCGGACAGCAAATAGCAATCAGCCCCAGCATTTT.

CDR3 nucleotide sequence: TGTGCCAGCAGCACGGACACAGCAACTAATGAAAAACTGTTTTTT. This gives the protein CASSTDTATNEKLFF. V gene TRBV7-9 combines with J gene TRBJ1-4; maybe TRBD1 (5 bases). The V end was cut by 5 bases, the J end by 0 bases, with 10 bases between. The CDR3 is 15 amino acids. Germline CDR1 is SEHNR and CDR2 is FQNEAQ (reference sequence).

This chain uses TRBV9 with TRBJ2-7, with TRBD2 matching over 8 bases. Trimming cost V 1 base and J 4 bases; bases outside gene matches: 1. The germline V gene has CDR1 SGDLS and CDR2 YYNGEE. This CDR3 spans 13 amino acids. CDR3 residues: CASSVSSGYEQYF. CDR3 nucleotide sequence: TGTGCCAGCAGCGTATCTAGCGGGTACGAGCAGTACTTC.

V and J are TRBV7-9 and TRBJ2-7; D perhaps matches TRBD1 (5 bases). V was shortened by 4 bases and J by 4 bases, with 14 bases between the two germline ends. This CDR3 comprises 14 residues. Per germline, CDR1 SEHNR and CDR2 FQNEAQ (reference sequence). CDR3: CASSSPRSGYEQYF. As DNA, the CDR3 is TGTGCCAGCAGCTCCCCGCGATCAGGGTACGAGCAGTACTTC.

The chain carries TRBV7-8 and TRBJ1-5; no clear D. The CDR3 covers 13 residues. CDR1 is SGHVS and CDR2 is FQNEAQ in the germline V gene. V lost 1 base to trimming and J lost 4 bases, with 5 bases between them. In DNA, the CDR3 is TGTGCCAGCAGCTTAGTAATGAATCAGCCCCAGCATTTT. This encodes CASSLVMNQPQHF.

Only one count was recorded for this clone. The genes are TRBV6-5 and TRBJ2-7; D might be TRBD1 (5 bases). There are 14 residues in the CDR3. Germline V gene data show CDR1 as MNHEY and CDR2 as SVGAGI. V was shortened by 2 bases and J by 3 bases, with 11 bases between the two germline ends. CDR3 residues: CASSYGEGDYEQYF. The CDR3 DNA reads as TGTGCCAGCAGTTACGGAGAAGGGGACTACGAGCAGTACTTC.

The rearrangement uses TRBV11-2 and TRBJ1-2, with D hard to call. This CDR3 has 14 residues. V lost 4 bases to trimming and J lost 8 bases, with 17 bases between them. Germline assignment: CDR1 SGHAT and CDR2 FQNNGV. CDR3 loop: CASSSQPNSVGYTF. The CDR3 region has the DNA TGTGCCAGCAGCTCGCAGCCGAATTCGGTAGGCTACACCTTC.

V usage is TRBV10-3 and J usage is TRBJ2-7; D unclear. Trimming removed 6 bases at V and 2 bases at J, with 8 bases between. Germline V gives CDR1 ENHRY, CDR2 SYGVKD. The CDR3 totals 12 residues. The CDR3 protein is CAISDIPYEQYF. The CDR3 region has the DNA TGTGCCATCAGCGACATCCCCTACGAGCAGTACTTC.

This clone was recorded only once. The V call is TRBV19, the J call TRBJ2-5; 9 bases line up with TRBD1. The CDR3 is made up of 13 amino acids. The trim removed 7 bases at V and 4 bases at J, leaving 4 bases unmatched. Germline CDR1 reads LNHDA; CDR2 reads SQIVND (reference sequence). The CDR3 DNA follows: TGTGCCAGTAACTCACAGGGGGCAGAGACCCAGTACTTC. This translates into CASNSQGAETQYF.

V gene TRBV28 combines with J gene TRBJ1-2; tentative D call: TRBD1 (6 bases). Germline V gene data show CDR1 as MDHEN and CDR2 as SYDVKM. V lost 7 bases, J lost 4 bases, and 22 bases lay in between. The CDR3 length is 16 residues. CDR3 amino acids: CASTRAGTSPLYGYTF. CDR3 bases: TGTGCCAGCACTAGGGCCGGGACATCCCCCCTCTATGGCTACACCTTC.

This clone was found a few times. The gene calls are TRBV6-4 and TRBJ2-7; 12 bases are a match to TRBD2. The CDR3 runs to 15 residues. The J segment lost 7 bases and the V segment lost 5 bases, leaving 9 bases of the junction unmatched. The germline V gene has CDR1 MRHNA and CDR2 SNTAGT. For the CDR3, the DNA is TGTGCCAGCAGTCCGAAACTAGCGGGAGGAGGAGAGCAGTACTTC. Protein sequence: CASSPKLAGGGEQYF.

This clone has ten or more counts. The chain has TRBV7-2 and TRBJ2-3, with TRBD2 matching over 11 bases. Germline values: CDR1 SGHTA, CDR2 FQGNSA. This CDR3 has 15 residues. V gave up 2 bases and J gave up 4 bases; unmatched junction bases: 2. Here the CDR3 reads CASSLTSGSPDTQYF. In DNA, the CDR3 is TGTGCCAGCAGCTTAACTAGCGGGAGTCCAGATACGCAGTATTTT.

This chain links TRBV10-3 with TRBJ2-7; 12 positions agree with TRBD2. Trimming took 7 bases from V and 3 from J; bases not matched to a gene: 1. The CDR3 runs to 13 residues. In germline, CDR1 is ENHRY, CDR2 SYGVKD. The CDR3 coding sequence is TGTGCCATCATGACTAGCGGGAGCTACGAGCAGTACTTC. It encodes CAIMTSGSYEQYF.

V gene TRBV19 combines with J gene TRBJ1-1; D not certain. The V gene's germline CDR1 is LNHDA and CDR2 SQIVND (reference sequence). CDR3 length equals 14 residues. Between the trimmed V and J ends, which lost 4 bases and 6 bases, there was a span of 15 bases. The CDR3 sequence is CASSNSRTVPEAFF. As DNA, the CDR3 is TGTGCCAGTAGTAACTCCCGGACGGTTCCTGAAGCTTTCTTT.

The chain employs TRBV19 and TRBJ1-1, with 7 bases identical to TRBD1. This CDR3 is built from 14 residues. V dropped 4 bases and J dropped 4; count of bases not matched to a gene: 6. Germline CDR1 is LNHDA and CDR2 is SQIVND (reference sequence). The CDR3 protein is CASSTQGPVTEAFF. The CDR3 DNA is TGTGCCAGTAGTACACAGGGGCCTGTCACTGAAGCTTTCTTT.

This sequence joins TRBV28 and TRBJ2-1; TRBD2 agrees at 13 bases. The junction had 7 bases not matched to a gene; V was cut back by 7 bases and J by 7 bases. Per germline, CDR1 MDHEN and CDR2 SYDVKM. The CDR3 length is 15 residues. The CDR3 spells CASTTTSGRSNEQFF. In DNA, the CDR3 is TGTGCCAGCACTACGACTAGCGGGAGGTCGAATGAGCAGTTCTTC.

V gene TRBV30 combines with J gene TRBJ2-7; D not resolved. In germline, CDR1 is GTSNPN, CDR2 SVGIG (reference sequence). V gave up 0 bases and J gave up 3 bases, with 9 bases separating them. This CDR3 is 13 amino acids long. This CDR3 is CAWSVHGVYEQYF. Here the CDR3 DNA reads TGTGCCTGGAGTGTACATGGGGTCTACGAGCAGTACTTC.

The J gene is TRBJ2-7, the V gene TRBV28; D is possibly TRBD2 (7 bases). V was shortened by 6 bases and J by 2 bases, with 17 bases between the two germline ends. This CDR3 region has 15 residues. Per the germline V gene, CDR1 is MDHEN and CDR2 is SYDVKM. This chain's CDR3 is CASRRPAGAPYEQYF. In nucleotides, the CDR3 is TGTGCCAGCAGGCGCCCGGCGGGGGCCCCCTACGAGCAGTACTTC.